This T cell receptor beta chain was captured in a study of OX40 agonist ivuxolimab in advanced cancers. Autoimmune disease history or systemic immunosuppression disqualified patients. Sampled blood was obtained at baseline, cycle 4 day 1, and cycle 7 day 1. Sequencing was performed with immunoSEQ multiplex PCR; in TCRdb, only in-frame clones are kept and a portion is missing. The table has around 40,000 clones, more than 75% seen once; the top ten hold about 15%. General study points: Part of the nonresponder group also had normalized T-cell clonal expansion that was low. Circulating CD4+ and CD8+ T cells showed clonal expansion by week 6 at 0.1 to 3.0 mg/kg.

This clone was recorded only once. The antigen is not known. This CDR3 spans 17 amino acids. Germline V lookup: CDR1 SGHVS, CDR2 FQNEAQ. The V and J ends lost 5 bases and 0 bases respectively, with 16 bases between them. The TCR was taken from an adult with an advanced solid tumor such as melanoma, head and neck, liver or kidney cancer. This sequence joins TRBV7-8 and TRBJ2-2, with unresolved D. Sequenced material: CD4+ or CD8+ T cells sorted from blood, taken in a trial of the OX40 agonist ivuxolimab. The CDR3 protein is CASSAWVTRPNTGELFF. CDR3 DNA sequence: TGTGCCAGCAGCGCATGGGTGACTCGCCCGAACACCGGGGAGCTGTTTTTT. Filled out from reference TRBV7-8 and TRBJ2-2, the complete variable domain reads GAGVSQSPRYKVAKRGQDVALRCDPISGHVSLFWYQQALGQGPEFLTYFQNEAQLDKSGLPSDRFFAERPEGSVSTLKIQRTQQEDSAVYLCASSAWVTRPNTGELFFGEGSRLTVL.